Only a few counts were recorded for the clone carrying this TCR beta chain. The sample is drawn from a study of T cells after yellow fever vaccination. TCRdb passed the 5' RACE reads through MiXCR, listing each CDR3 protein once. The sample lists 360,000 or so distinct CDR3 sequences; 11% were seen once. The V gene's germline CDR1 is ENHRY and CDR2 SYGVKD. The CDR3 runs 17 residues. V lost 4 bases, J lost 2 bases, and 11 bases stayed unmatched. This chain links TRBV10-3 with TRBJ2-1; 7 positions match TRBD2. Here the sequenced sample was PBMCs, taken on the day of the first yellow fever vaccination. The TCR comes from a man between 18 and 29 years old who received the YFV17D yellow fever vaccine. DNA for the CDR3: TGTGCCATCAGTGGGGGGGGATCCCGAGAAGCCTACAATGAGCAGTTCTTC. Its translation: CAISGGGSREAYNEQFF.